Each of the 2 T cell receptor beta chains below was sequenced from the same sample in a study of blood T cell repertoires in COVID-19. Libraries were prepared by immunoSEQ multiplex PCR; TCRdb keeps only in-frame clonotypes and omits some of them. The data hold under 200,000 clones, with around four fifths observed a single time. Sequenced sample: peripheral blood. These receptors all come from a man aged 70 or older with acute or convalescent COVID-19.

This clone was seen once. The chain links TRBV11-2 to TRBJ2-7; D gene uncertain. The germline V gene encodes CDR1 SGHAT and CDR2 FQNNGV. Trimming removed 0 bases at V and 3 bases at J, with 9 bases between. The CDR3 length is 14 residues. In nucleotides, the CDR3 is TGTGCCAGCAGCTTAGAAGCACAGTACTACGAGCAGTACTTC. This encodes CASSLEAQYYEQYF.

This clone has just a few counts. The V call is TRBV5-1, the J call TRBJ1-5, with D possibly being TRBD1 (6 bases). The germline gives CDR1 SGHRS, CDR2 YFSETQ. The CDR3 spans 17 residues. V gave up 8 bases and J gave up 1 base, with 22 bases separating them. The CDR3 is CARRRQEFYSSNQPQHF. The CDR3 region has the DNA TGCGCCAGACGAAGACAGGAATTTTATAGCAGCAATCAGCCCCAGCATTTT.